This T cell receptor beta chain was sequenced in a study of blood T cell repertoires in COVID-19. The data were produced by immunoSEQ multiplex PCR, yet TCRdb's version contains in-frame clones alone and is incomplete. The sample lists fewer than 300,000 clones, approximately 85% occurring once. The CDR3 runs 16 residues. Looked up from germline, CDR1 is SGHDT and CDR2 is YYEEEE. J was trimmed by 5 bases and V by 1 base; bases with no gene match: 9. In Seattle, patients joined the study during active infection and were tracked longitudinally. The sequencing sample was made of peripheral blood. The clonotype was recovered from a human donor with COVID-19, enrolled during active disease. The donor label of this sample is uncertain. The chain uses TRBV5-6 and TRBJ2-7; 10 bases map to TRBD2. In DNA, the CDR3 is TGTGCCAGCAGCTTGTCGACTAGCGGGCTTGGGAACGAGCAGTACTTC. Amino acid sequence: CASSLSTSGLGNEQYF.